The 32 T cell receptor beta chains in this list originate from one sample, sequenced in a study of vaccination and CD4 T cells after COVID-19. The antigens for these receptors are not known. The treatment denotes: roughly 10-day PBMC culture with coronavirus spike peptide pools or control peptides (ViraFEST assay). Sequencing of cultured CD4+ T cell DNA used the Oncomine TCR Beta short-read assay. In TCRdb, the PCR reads were re-called with MiXCR into one record per CDR3 protein. The data show about 26,000 distinct CDR3 sequences, with 40% to 50% seen just once and approximately 10% held by the top ten. Sequenced input: CD4+ T cells from blood, cultured in vitro. The receptors shown here come from a human donor who had recovered from COVID-19.

The V gene is TRBV7-8, the J gene TRBJ1-5; weak D call: TRBD1 (5 bases). With 5 bases removed from V and 3 bases from J, the gap between germline ends came to 8 bases. CDR1 SGHVS and CDR2 FQNEAQ come from the germline V gene. This CDR3 contains 13 residues. The CDR3 region is CASSLQDNQPQHF. CDR3 DNA: TGTGCCAGCAGCCTACAGGACAATCAGCCCCAGCATTTT. Full variable domain (remainder filled in from reference TRBV7-8 and TRBJ1-5): GAGVSQSPRYKVAKRGQDVALRCDPISGHVSLFWYQQALGQGPEFLTYFQNEAQLDKSGLPSDRFFAERPEGSVSTLKIQRTQQEDSAVYLCASSLQDNQPQHFGDGTRLSIL.

This chain connects TRBV10-2 to TRBJ2-7; D possibly corresponds to TRBD2 (7 bases). The CDR3 totals 14 residues. V lost 6 bases to trimming and J lost 3 bases, with 15 bases between them. Per the germline V gene, CDR1 is WSHSY and CDR2 is SAAADI. In DNA form, the CDR3 reads TGCGCCAGCAGAGGGGGGCTAGCGGACTACGAGCAGTACTTC. Protein product: CASRGGLADYEQYF.

This clonotype was seen a handful of times. This sequence joins TRBV6-5 and TRBJ1-3; 9 bases match TRBD1. The V and J ends lost 4 bases and 4 bases, in that order; junction bases with no gene match: 2. CDR1 MNHEY and CDR2 SVGAGI come from the germline V gene. CDR3 size: 14 residues. The CDR3 loop is CASSWTGAGNTIYF. As DNA, the CDR3 is TGTGCCAGCAGTTGGACAGGGGCAGGAAACACCATATATTTT.

Judged by abundance, this clonotype is medium-sized (0.01 to 0.1%). The chain joins TRBV27 to TRBJ1-6; D not certain. Germline-derived CDR1 and CDR2 are MNHEY and SMNVEV (reference sequence). Trimming removed 6 bases from V and 7 bases from J, with 13 bases in between. The CDR3 is made up of 14 amino acids. CDR3 nucleotide sequence: TGTGCCAGCAGCCCGGGAAGGTGGAATTCACCCCTCCACTTT. It encodes CASSPGRWNSPLHF.

The V call is TRBV24-1, the J call TRBJ2-1; no clear D. The CDR3 is 13 residues long. Trimming stripped 4 bases from V and 8 bases from J, with 11 bases between. Germline V gene data show CDR1 as KGHDR and CDR2 as SFDVKD. Here the CDR3 reads CATSEPNWDEQFF. The CDR3 nucleotides read TGTGCCACCAGTGAGCCAAACTGGGATGAGCAGTTCTTC.

This clonotype was counted a few times. The chain employs TRBV6-5 and TRBJ1-3, with no clear D. The V and J ends lost 7 bases and 0 bases respectively, with 4 bases between them. The length of the CDR3 is 12 residues. Germline loops: CDR1 MNHEY, CDR2 SVGAGI. CDR3 sequence (DNA): TGTGCCAGCACTAACTCTGGAAACACCATATATTTT. Its protein is CASTNSGNTIYF.

In the case of this clonotype: The DNA is omitted, as the CDR3 cannot be located on it reliably, and the CDR3 follows TCRdb's listing. The V and J genes are TRBV12-1 and TRBJ2-3; the D call TRBD1 from the table was never checked on the DNA. TRBV12-1 is described as a pseudogene. Including both end residues, the CDR3 is 19 amino acids long. CDR3 sequence reads: CASSFGEGARGKSTDTQYF.

V is TRBV5-1 and J is TRBJ2-3; no clear D gene. Germline V lookup: CDR1 SGHRS, CDR2 YFSETQ. The CDR3 loop spans 15 amino acids. V lost 2 bases and J 0 bases, leaving 10 bases between the germline ends. The CDR3 loop reads CASSFGGASTDTQYF. The CDR3 nucleotides are TGCGCCAGCAGCTTCGGCGGAGCTAGCACAGATACGCAGTATTTT. The full variable domain, with the rest looked up from reference TRBV5-1 and TRBJ2-3, is KAGVTQTPRYLIKTRGQQVTLSCSPISGHRSVSWYQQTPGQGLQFLFEYFSETQRNKGNFPGRFSGRQFSNSRSEMNVSTLELGDSALYLCASSFGGASTDTQYFGPGTRLTVL.

V is TRBV10-1 and J is TRBJ2-2; D gene uncertain. CDR1 and CDR2 (germline): WNHNN, SYGVQD (reference sequence). The CDR3 consists of 16 residues. The ends were cut back, 2 bases at V and 1 base at J, with 11 bases in the middle. The CDR3 bases are TGCGCCAGCAGTGAGACGAGATTACAGAACACCGGGGAGCTGTTTTTT. Translated, it gives CASSETRLQNTGELFF.

The gene calls are TRBV6-5 and TRBJ1-2; D remains unclear. This CDR3 spans 14 amino acids. Trimming shortened V by 4 bases and J by 1 base, and 10 bases separated the two germline ends. Germline loops: CDR1 MNHEY, CDR2 SVGAGI. The DNA of the CDR3 is TGTGCCAGCAGTTTCGACCTGAATAACTATGGCTACACCTTC. It specifies CASSFDLNNYGYTF.

There are a few counts of this clonotype. The chain joins TRBV7-6 to TRBJ2-7, with 8 bases aligning to TRBD2. From germline, CDR1 is SGHVS and CDR2 FNYEAQ. Trimming took 6 bases from V and 0 from J; bases not matched to a gene: 1. CDR3 length: 13 residues. CDR3 sequence reads: CASRAGGSYEQYF. The CDR3 bases are TGTGCCAGCAGGGCGGGAGGCTCCTACGAGCAGTACTTC.

CDR3 bases: TGCAGTGCTACGGGGGGAAATCAGCCCCAGCATTTT. This gives the protein CSATGGNQPQHF. The chain uses TRBV20-1 and TRBJ1-5, with a weak D call TRBD1 (5 bases). Between the trimmed V and J ends, which lost 4 bases and 4 bases, there was a span of 8 bases. The germline V gene has CDR1 DFQATT and CDR2 SNEGSKA (reference sequence). The CDR3 sequence is 12 residues long.

V usage is TRBV20-1 and J usage is TRBJ2-6; perhaps TRBD2 as D (6 bases). The V end was cut by 1 base, the J end by 0 bases, with 13 bases between. CDR3 size: 17 residues. CDR1 is DFQATT and CDR2 is SNEGSKA in the germline V gene (reference sequence). The CDR3 sequence: CSARVGGSSSGANVLTF. In DNA form, the CDR3 reads TGCAGTGCTAGAGTCGGAGGGTCTTCCTCTGGGGCCAACGTCCTGACTTTC.

The chain couples TRBV28 to TRBJ1-1; D unclear. CDR1 is MDHEN, CDR2 SYDVKM, per germline. The CDR3 loop spans 12 amino acids. The V end was cut by 5 bases, the J end by 3 bases, with 7 bases between. The CDR3 protein is CASSLGYTEAFF. In DNA form, the CDR3 reads TGTGCCAGCAGTCTCGGTTACACTGAAGCTTTCTTT.

The chain combines TRBV28 with TRBJ1-6; 7 bases agree with TRBD1. After removal of 6 bases from V and 6 bases from J, the junction contained 14 bases not matched to a gene. Germline CDR1 MDHEN, CDR2 SYDVKM. There are 17 residues in the CDR3. The CDR3 DNA follows: TGTGCCAGCAGCCGGGACAGCACCATTCCCTTTAATTCACCCCTCCACTTT. Its translation: CASSRDSTIPFNSPLHF.

This clonotype was picked up a small number of times. The CDR3 is CASSYARDRGSTQYF. CDR3 in DNA: TGTGCCAGCAGTTACGCCCGGGACAGGGGTTCGACCCAGTACTTC. The chain uses TRBV6-5 and TRBJ2-5; 10 positions match TRBD1. The trim removed 2 bases at V and 7 bases at J, leaving 7 bases unmatched. CDR3 length: 15 residues. In germline, CDR1 is MNHEY, CDR2 SVGAGI.

The gene calls are TRBV10-2 and TRBJ1-2; D not certain. Germline CDR1 WSHSY, CDR2 SAAADI. V shed 2 bases and J shed 5 bases, with 18 bases lying between them. This CDR3 spans 16 amino acids. Here the CDR3 reads CASSEGQRLGGYGYTF. In DNA form, the CDR3 reads TGCGCCAGCAGTGAGGGGCAACGGTTAGGTGGTTATGGCTACACCTTC.

In its sample, this clonotype was seen a few times. The chain combines TRBV6-5 with TRBJ2-2; 12 nucleotides agree with TRBD1. The CDR3 covers 16 residues. CDR1 is MNHEY, CDR2 SVGAGI, per germline. With 2 bases clipped from V and 7 bases from J, the junction kept 5 bases outside the gene matches. The CDR3 nucleotides read TGTGCCAGCAGTTACAGAGGGACAGGGGGCAGCGGGGAGCTGTTTTTT. Its protein product is CASSYRGTGGSGELFF.

There are a few counts of this clonotype. The rearrangement joins TRBV18 to TRBJ2-7; maybe TRBD2 (6 bases). V was shortened by 0 bases and J by 5 bases, with 11 bases between the two germline ends. The CDR3 runs 14 residues. Germline CDR1 KGHSH, CDR2 LQKENI. The CDR3 coding sequence is TGTGCCAGCTCACCACCACTAGCCCAGGACGAGCAGTACTTC. Protein sequence: CASSPPLAQDEQYF.

The chain combines TRBV27 with TRBJ2-3; the match to TRBD1 covers 9 bases. This CDR3 comprises 17 residues. With V trimmed by 5 bases and J by 3 bases, 12 bases remained unmatched. Germline CDR1 and CDR2: MNHEY and SMNVEV (reference sequence). The DNA of the CDR3 is TGTGCCAGCAGTCCCCCGCGGGACAGGGTAAGAACAGATACGCAGTATTTT. Amino acid sequence: CASSPPRDRVRTDTQYF.

This chain joins TRBV20-1 and TRBJ2-1, with a weak D call TRBD2 (5 bases). V dropped 3 bases and J dropped 0 bases, with 18 bases sitting between them. CDR3 length: 17 amino acids. From germline, CDR1 is DFQATT and CDR2 SNEGSKA (reference sequence). The DNA of the CDR3 is TGCAGTGCTAGCCCCCCCCCGCGGGCGAGCTCCTACAATGAGCAGTTCTTC. Protein product: CSASPPPRASSYNEQFF.

The rearrangement joins TRBV7-9 to TRBJ1-4, with D unclear. Trimming shortened V by 7 bases and J by 3 bases, and 9 bases separated the two germline ends. CDR1 is SEHNR and CDR2 is FQNEAQ in the germline V gene (reference sequence). The CDR3 contains 13 residues. The CDR3 spells CASTRSANEKLFF. CDR3 DNA: TGTGCCAGCACCCGTTCTGCTAATGAAAAACTGTTTTTT.

The rearrangement uses TRBV24-1 and TRBJ1-2; D possibly corresponds to TRBD1 (5 bases). The CDR3 loop spans 14 amino acids. CDR1 is KGHDR, CDR2 SFDVKD, per germline. Trimming stripped 1 base from V and 3 bases from J, with 8 bases between. CDR3 in amino acids: CATSDFGRDYGYTF. In DNA form, the CDR3 reads TGTGCCACCAGTGATTTTGGCAGGGACTATGGCTACACCTTC.

J is TRBJ2-2 and V is TRBV5-4; D unresolved. The V end lost 2 bases, the J end lost 4 bases, and 9 bases lay between the germline ends. CDR3 size: 14 residues. Germline V gene lookup returns CDR1 SGHNT and CDR2 YYREEE (reference sequence). The CDR3 bases are TGTGCCAGCAGCTTCCTCTTCGGCACCGGGGAGCTGTTTTTT. Amino acids: CASSFLFGTGELFF.

The chain has TRBV2 and TRBJ2-2, with no clear D. Germline loops: CDR1 SNHLY, CDR2 FYNNEI. CDR3 length: 15 amino acids. Trimming took 5 bases from V and 6 from J, leaving 16 bases between them. CDR3 nucleotide sequence: TGTGCCAGCAGTCTTACCGGGTCTTGGGCCGGGGAGCTGTTTTTT. Translated: CASSLTGSWAGELFF.

This clonotype occurred a few times. V usage is TRBV28 and J usage is TRBJ1-1; D perhaps matches TRBD1 (6 bases). This CDR3 spans 13 amino acids. CDR1 MDHEN and CDR2 SYDVKM come from the germline V gene. V was pared by 6 bases and J by 7 bases, with 15 bases between. CDR3 bases: TGTGCCAGCAGACCCCCAGGGGTAATTGAAGCTTTCTTT. Translated: CASRPPGVIEAFF. Complete variable domain (other parts from reference TRBV28 and TRBJ1-1): DVKVTQSSRYLVKRTGEKVFLECVQDMDHENMFWYRQDPGLGLRLIYFSYDVKMKEKGDIPEGYSVSREKKERFSLILESASTNQTSMYLCASRPPGVIEAFFGQGTRLTVV.

This CDR3 reads CASSAPPGTGISGNTIYF. Written as DNA, the CDR3 is TGTGCCAGCAGCGCCCCCCCCGGGACAGGGATATCTGGAAACACCATATATTTT. V and J are TRBV6-1 and TRBJ1-3; 9 positions match TRBD1. The length of the CDR3 is 18 residues. Germline loops: CDR1 MNHNS, CDR2 SASEGT. The trim removed 6 bases at V and 1 base at J, leaving 13 bases unmatched.

This clonotype came up a few times. The rearrangement uses TRBV19 and TRBJ1-5, with 12 bases fitting TRBD1. The germline CDR1 and CDR2 sequences are LNHDA and SQIVND (reference sequence). Trimming cost V 2 bases and J 1 base; bases outside gene matches: 9. The CDR3 consists of 19 residues. CDR3 in DNA: TGTGCCAGTAGTATACGGGACAGGGGGCGGTTGTACAGCAATCAGCCCCAGCATTTT. This encodes CASSIRDRGRLYSNQPQHF. Full variable domain (missing parts from reference TRBV19 and TRBJ1-5): DGGITQSPKYLFRKEGQNVTLSCEQNLNHDAMYWYRQDPGQGLRLIYYSQIVNDFQKGDIAEGYSVSREKKESFPLTVTSAQKNPTAFYLCASSIRDRGRLYSNQPQHFGDGTRLSIL.

The V call is TRBV18, the J call TRBJ2-5, with D unresolved. The CDR3 is 11 amino acids. Trimming cost V 2 bases and J 4 bases, with 2 bases left between them. Germline V gene sequence: CDR1 KGHSH, CDR2 LQKENI. For the CDR3, the DNA is TGTGCCAGCTCACCAAGAGAGACCCAGTACTTC. Its protein product is CASSPRETQYF.

This clonotype has just a few counts. The rearrangement uses TRBV20-1 and TRBJ1-1; 9 nucleotides agree with TRBD1. Trimming at V came to 1 base and at J to 3 bases, leaving 6 bases not matched to a gene. The CDR3 runs 15 residues. The germline gives CDR1 DFQATT, CDR2 SNEGSKA (reference sequence). This chain's CDR3 is CSARGNRGLDTEAFF. DNA for the CDR3: TGCAGTGCTAGAGGAAACAGGGGGCTGGACACTGAAGCTTTCTTT.

This clonotype was counted a few times. The chain employs TRBV6-5 and TRBJ1-5; D not certain. Trimming removed 0 bases from V and 5 bases from J, with 8 bases in between. Germline CDR1 and CDR2: MNHEY and SVGAGI. The CDR3 sequence is 14 residues long. Written as DNA, the CDR3 is TGTGCCAGCAGTTACTCCTTGGGAGATCAGCCCCAGCATTTT. This gives the protein CASSYSLGDQPQHF.

As concerns this clonotype: An end of the junction does not agree with germline; a read error may underlie this. The gene calls are TRBV7-7 and TRBJ2-1, with unresolved D. This CDR3 comprises 15 residues. The germline CDR1 and CDR2 sequences are SSHAT and FNYEAQ (reference sequence). As DNA, the CDR3 is TGTGCTAGCAGCTTAGCATTTGGACGAAACAATGAGCAGTTCTTC. This codes for CASSLAFGRNNEQFF.